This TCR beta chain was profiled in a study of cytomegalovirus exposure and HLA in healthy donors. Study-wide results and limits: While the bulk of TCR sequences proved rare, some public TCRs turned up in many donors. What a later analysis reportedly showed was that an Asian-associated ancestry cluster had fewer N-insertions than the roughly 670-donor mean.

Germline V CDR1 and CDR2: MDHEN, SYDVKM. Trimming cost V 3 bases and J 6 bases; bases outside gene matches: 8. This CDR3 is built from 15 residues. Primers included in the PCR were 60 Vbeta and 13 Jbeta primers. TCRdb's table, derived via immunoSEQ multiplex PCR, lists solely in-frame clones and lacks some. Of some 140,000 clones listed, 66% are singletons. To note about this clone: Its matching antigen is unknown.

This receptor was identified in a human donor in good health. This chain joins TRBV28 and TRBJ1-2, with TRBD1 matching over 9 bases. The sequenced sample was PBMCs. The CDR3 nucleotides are TGTGCCAGCAGTTTCGGGGACAGGGAATTCGATGGCTACACCTTC. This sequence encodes CASSFGDREFDGYTF.